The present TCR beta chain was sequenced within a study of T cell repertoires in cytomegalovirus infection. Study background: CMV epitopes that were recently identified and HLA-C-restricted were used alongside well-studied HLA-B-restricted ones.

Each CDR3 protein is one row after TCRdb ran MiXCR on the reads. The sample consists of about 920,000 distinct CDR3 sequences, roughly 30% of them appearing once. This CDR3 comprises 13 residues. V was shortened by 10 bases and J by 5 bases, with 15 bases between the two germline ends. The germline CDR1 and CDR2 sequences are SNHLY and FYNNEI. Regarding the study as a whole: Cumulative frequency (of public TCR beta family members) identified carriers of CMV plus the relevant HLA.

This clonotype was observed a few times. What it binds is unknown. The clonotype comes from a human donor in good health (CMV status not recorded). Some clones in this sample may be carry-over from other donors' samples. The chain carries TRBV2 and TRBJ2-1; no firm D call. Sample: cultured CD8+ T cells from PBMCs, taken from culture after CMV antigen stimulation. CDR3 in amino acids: CATKTGLNNEQFF. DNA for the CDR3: TGTGCCACCAAGACGGGCCTGAACAATGAGCAGTTCTTC.